This section outlines one T cell receptor beta chain sequence together with its context. Antigen: not known. The cDNA had a unique molecular identifier and a template-switch universal primer site. TCRdb called the 5' RACE reads again in MiXCR, with one record for every CDR3 protein. This table holds about 450,000 distinct CDR3 sequences, around 18% found once. This entry belongs to a study of identical twins. Study-wide results and caveats: Fewer insertions were carried by abundant cord blood beta clonotypes, but none was seen in memory repertoires. Beta out-of-frame sequences showed weaker excess sharing between twins.

Trimming cost V 2 bases and J 3 bases; bases outside gene matches: 5. Germline values: CDR1 SGHDT, CDR2 YYEEEE. The CDR3 extends over 14 amino acids. This sequence was found in a man aged 50 to 59 in good health. Input material: naive T cells sorted from blood. The rearrangement links TRBV5-6 to TRBJ2-7, with 7 bases identical to TRBD1. The CDR3 protein is CASSLGTDLYEQYF. The CDR3 DNA sequence: TGTGCCAGCAGCTTAGGGACAGACCTCTACGAGCAGTACTTC.